This TCR beta chain derives from a study of blood T cell repertoires in COVID-19. The CDR3 consists of 16 residues. Germline V gene sequence: CDR1 KGHSH, CDR2 LQKENI. The V segment lost 0 bases and the J segment 5 bases; nucleotides outside the gene matches: 6. Only in-frame clones appear in the TCRdb table, and some are missing; sequencing was by immunoSEQ multiplex PCR. The data show approximately 170,000 clones, around 74% seen once. This chain links TRBV18 with TRBJ2-5; 10 bases are a match to TRBD2. The receptor was isolated from a woman of 80 years or more with acute or convalescent COVID-19. Sequenced sample: peripheral blood. The CDR3 nucleotides are TGTGCCAGCTCACCACCAACGGCTAGCGGGAGTGAGACCCAGTACTTC. It translates to CASSPPTASGSETQYF. The full variable domain, in which reference TRBV18 and TRBJ2-5 provide the parts outside the CDR3, is NAGVMQNPRHLVRRRGQEARLRCSPMKGHSHVYWYRQLPEEGLKFMVYLQKENIIDESGMPKERFSAEFPKEGPSILRIQQVVRGDSAAYFCASSPPTASGSETQYFGPGTRLLVL.